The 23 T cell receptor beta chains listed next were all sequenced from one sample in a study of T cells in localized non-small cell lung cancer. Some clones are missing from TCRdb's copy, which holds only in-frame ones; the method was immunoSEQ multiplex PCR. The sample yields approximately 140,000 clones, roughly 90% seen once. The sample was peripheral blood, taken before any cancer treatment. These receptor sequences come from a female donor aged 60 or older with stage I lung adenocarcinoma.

The CDR3 sequence: CASSQEAWTGAYEQYF. The CDR3 region has the DNA TGTGCCAGCAGCCAAGAGGCGTGGACAGGGGCCTACGAGCAGTACTTC. The rearrangement links TRBV14 to TRBJ2-7; 9 positions agree with TRBD1. This CDR3 contains 16 residues. The germline V gene has CDR1 SGHDN and CDR2 FVKESK. J was trimmed by 2 bases and V by 0 bases; bases with no gene match: 5.

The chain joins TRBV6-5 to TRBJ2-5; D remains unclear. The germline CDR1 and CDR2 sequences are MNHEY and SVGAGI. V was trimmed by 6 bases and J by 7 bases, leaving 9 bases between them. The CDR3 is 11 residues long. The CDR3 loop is CASSTGTTQYF. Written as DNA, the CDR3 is TGTGCCAGCAGCACTGGAACGACCCAGTACTTC.

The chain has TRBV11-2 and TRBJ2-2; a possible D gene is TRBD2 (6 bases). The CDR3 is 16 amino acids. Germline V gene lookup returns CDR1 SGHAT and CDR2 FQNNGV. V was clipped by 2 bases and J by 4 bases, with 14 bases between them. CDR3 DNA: TGTGCCAGCAGCTTACTAGCCCGAGCGGGCACCGGGGAGCTGTTTTTT. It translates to CASSLLARAGTGELFF. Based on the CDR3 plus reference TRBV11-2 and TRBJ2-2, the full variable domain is EAGVAQSPRYKIIEKRQSVAFWCNPISGHATLYWYQQILGQGPKLLIQFQNNGVVDDSQLPKDRFSAERLKGVDSTLKIQPAKLEDSAVYLCASSLLARAGTGELFFGEGSRLTVL.

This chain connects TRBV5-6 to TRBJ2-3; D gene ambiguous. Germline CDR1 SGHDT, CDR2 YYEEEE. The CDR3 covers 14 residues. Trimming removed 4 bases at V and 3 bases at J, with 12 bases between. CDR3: CASSTPSQTDTQYF. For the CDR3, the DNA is TGTGCCAGCAGCACCCCTTCGCAGACAGATACGCAGTATTTT. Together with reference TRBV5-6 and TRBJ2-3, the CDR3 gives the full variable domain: DAGVTQSPTHLIKTRGQQVTLRCSPKSGHDTVSWYQQALGQGPQFIFQYYEEEERQRGNFPDRFSGHQFPNYSSELNVNALLLGDSALYLCASSTPSQTDTQYFGPGTRLTVL.

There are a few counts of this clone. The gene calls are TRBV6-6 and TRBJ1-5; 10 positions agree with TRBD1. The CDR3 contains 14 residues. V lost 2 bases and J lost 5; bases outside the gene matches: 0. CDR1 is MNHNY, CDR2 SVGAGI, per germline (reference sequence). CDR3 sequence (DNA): TGTGCCAGCAGTTACGGGACAGGGGATCAGCCCCAGCATTTT. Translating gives CASSYGTGDQPQHF.

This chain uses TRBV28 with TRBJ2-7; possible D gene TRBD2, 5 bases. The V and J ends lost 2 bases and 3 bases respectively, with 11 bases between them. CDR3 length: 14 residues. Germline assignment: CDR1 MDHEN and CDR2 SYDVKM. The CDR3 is CASSLSQTIYEQYF. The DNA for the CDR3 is TGTGCCAGCAGTTTAAGTCAGACTATCTACGAGCAGTACTTC.

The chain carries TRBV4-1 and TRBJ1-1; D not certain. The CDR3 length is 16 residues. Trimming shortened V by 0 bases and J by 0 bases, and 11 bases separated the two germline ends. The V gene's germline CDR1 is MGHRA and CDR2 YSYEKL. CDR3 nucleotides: TGCGCCAGCAGCCAAGACGGAGGTCTGATGAACACTGAAGCTTTCTTT. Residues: CASSQDGGLMNTEAFF.

The CDR3 loop is CAWALGAETQYF. The CDR3 DNA reads TGTGCCTGGGCATTGGGCGCAGAGACCCAGTACTTC. The chain carries TRBV30 and TRBJ2-5; the D is unclear. CDR1 and CDR2 from the germline V gene are GTSNPN and SVGIG (reference sequence). The CDR3 runs 12 residues. V was clipped by 5 bases and J by 4 bases, with 11 bases between them.

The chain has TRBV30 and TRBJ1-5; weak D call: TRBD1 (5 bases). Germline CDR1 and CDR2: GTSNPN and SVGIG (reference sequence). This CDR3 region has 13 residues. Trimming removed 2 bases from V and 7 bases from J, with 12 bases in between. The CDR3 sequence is CAWSQGGRQPQHF. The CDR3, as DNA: TGTGCCTGGAGTCAGGGAGGGAGACAGCCCCAGCATTTT. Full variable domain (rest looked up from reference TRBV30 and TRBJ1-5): SQTIHQWPATLVQPVGSPLSLECTVEGTSNPNLYWYRQAAGRGLQLLFYSVGIGQISSEVPQNLSASRPQDRQFILSSKKLLLSDSGFYLCAWSQGGRQPQHFGDGTRLSIL.

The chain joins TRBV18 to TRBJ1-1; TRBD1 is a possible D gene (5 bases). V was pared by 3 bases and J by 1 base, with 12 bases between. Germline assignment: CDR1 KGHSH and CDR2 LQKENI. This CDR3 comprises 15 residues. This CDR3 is CASSPGQTGNTEAFF. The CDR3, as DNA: TGTGCCAGCTCACCCGGACAAACTGGGAACACTGAAGCTTTCTTT.

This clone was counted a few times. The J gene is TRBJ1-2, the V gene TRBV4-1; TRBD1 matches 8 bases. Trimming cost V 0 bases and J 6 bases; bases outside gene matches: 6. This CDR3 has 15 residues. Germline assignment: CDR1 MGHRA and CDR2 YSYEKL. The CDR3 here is CASSQESQGADGYTF. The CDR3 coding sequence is TGCGCCAGCAGCCAAGAATCGCAGGGGGCGGATGGCTACACCTTC.

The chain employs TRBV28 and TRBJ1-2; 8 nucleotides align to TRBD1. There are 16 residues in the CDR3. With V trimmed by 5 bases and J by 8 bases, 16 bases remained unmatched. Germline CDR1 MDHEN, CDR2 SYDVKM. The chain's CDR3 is CASSPHIGQGAWGYTF. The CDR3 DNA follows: TGTGCCAGCAGTCCGCATATTGGGCAGGGGGCATGGGGCTACACCTTC.

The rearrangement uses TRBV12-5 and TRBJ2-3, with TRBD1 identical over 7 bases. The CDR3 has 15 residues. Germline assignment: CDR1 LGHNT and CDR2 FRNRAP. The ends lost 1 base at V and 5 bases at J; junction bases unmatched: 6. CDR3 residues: CASGLGQGLGDTQYF. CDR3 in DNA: TGTGCTAGTGGTTTGGGACAGGGCCTGGGAGATACGCAGTATTTT. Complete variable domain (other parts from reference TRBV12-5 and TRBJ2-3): DARVTQTPRHKVTEMGQEVTMRCQPILGHNTVFWYRQTMMQGLELLAYFRNRAPLDDSGMPKDRFSAEMPDATLATLKIQPSEPRDSAVYFCASGLGQGLGDTQYFGPGTRLTVL.

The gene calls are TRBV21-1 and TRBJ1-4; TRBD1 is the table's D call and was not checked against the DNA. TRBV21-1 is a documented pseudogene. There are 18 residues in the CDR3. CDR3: CASSTRQGAQRVCEKLFF. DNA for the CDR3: TGTGCCAGCAGCACCAGACAGGGGGCGCAGAGGGTATGTGAAAAACTGTTTTTT.

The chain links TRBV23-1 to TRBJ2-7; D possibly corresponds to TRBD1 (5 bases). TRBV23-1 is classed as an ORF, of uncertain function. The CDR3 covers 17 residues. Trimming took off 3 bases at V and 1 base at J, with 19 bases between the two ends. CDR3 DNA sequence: TGCGCCAGCAGTCAGATACGGACAAGCTTAACATCCTACGAGCAGTACTTC. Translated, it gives CASSQIRTSLTSYEQYF.

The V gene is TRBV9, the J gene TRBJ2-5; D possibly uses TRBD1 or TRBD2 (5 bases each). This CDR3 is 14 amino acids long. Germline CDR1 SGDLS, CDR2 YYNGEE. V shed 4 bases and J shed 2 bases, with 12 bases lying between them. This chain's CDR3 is CASSRDEGQETQYF. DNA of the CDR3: TGTGCCAGCAGCCGAGACGAGGGGCAAGAGACCCAGTACTTC.

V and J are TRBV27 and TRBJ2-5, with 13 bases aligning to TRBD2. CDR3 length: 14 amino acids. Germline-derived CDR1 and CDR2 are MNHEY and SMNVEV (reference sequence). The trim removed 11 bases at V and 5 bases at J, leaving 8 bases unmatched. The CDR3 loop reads CACGTSGVQETQYF. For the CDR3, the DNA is TGTGCCTGCGGGACTAGCGGGGTGCAGGAGACCCAGTACTTC.

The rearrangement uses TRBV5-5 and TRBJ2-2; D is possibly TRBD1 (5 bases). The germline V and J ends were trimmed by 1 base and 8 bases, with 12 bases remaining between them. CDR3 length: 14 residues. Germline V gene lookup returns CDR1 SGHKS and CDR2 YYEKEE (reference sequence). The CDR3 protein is CASSLLGAKGELFF. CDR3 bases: TGTGCCAGCAGCTTGCTAGGGGCGAAAGGGGAGCTGTTTTTT.

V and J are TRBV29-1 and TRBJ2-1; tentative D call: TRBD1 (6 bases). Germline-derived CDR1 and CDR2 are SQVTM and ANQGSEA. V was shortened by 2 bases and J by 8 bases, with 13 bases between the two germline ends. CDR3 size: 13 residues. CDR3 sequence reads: CSVEFGAGDEQFF. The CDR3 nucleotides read TGCAGCGTTGAATTTGGGGCAGGGGATGAGCAGTTCTTC.

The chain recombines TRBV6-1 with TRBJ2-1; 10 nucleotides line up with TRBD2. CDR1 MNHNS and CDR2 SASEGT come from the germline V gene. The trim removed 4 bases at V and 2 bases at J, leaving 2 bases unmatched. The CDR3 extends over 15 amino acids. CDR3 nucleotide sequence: TGTGCCAGCAGTGTTACTAGCGGGGCCTACAATGAGCAGTTCTTC. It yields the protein CASSVTSGAYNEQFF.

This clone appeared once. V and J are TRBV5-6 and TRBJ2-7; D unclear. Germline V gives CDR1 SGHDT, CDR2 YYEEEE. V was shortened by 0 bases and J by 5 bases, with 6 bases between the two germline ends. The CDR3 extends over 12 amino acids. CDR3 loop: CASSLGVNEQYF. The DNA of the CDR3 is TGTGCCAGCAGCTTGGGGGTGAACGAGCAGTACTTC.

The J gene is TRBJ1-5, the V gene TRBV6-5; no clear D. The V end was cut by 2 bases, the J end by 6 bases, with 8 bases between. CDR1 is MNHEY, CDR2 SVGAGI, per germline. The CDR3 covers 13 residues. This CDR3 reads CASSYGLSQPQHF. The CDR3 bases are TGTGCCAGCAGTTACGGTTTAAGTCAGCCCCAGCATTTT.

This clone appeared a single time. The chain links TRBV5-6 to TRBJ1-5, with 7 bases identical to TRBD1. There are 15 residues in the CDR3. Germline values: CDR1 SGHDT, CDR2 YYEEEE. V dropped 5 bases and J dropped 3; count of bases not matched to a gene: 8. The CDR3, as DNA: TGTGCCAGCAGTTTACTAGACAGGGACAATCAGCCCCAGCATTTT. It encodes CASSLLDRDNQPQHF. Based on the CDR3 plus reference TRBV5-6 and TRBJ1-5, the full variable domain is DAGVTQSPTHLIKTRGQQVTLRCSPKSGHDTVSWYQQALGQGPQFIFQYYEEEERQRGNFPDRFSGHQFPNYSSELNVNALLLGDSALYLCASSLLDRDNQPQHFGDGTRLSIL.